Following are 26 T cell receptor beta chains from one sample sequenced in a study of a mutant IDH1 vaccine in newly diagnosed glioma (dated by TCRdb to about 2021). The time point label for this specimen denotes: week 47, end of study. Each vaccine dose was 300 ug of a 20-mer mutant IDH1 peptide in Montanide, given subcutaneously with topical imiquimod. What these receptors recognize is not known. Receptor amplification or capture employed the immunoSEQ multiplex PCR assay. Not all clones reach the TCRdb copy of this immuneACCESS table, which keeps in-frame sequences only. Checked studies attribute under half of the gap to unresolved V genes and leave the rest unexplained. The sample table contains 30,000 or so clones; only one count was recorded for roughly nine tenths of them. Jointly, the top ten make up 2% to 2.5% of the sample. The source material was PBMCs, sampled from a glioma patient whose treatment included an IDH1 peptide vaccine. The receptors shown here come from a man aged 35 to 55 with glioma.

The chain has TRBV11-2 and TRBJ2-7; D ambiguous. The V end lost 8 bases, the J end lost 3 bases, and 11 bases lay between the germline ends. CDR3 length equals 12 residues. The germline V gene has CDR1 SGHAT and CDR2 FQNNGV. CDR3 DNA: TGTGCCAGCGGGTCTAGGGACTACGAGCAGTACTTC. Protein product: CASGSRDYEQYF.

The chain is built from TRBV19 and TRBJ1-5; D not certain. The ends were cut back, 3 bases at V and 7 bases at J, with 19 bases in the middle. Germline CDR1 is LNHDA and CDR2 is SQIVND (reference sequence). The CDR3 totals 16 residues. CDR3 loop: CASSIPGGLQGQPQHF. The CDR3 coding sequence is TGTGCCAGTAGTATTCCAGGAGGGTTGCAAGGACAGCCCCAGCATTTT. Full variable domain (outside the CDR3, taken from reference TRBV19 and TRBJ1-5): DGGITQSPKYLFRKEGQNVTLSCEQNLNHDAMYWYRQDPGQGLRLIYYSQIVNDFQKGDIAEGYSVSREKKESFPLTVTSAQKNPTAFYLCASSIPGGLQGQPQHFGDGTRLSIL.

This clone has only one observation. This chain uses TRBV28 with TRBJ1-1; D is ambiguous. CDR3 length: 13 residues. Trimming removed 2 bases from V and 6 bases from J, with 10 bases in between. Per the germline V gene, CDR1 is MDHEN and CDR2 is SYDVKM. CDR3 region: CASSLLLRSEAFF. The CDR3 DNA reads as TGTGCCAGCAGTTTACTCCTAAGATCTGAAGCTTTCTTT.

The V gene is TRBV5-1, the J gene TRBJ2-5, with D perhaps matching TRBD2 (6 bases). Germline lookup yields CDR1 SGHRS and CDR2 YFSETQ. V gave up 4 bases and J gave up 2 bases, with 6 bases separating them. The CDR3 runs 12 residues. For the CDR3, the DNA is TGCGCCAGCAGCCGGGGGCAAGAGACCCAGTACTTC. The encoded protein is CASSRGQETQYF.

The CDR3 DNA follows: TGTGCCAGCAGCTTCCCGGTGCGGGGCGGGAGTGAAGCTTTCTTT. Encoded protein: CASSFPVRGGSEAFF. The chain joins TRBV5-8 to TRBJ1-1, with D tentatively TRBD1 (5 bases). The CDR3 is 15 residues long. V lost 2 bases and J lost 7, with 18 bases in between. CDR1 and CDR2 from the germline V gene are SGHTS and YDEGEE.

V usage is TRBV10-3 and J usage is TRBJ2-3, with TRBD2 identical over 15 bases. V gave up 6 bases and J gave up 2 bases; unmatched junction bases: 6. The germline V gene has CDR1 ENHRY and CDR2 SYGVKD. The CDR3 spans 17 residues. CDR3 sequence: CAIRGLAGGQLTDTQYF. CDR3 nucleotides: TGTGCCATCAGAGGACTAGCGGGAGGGCAACTCACAGATACGCAGTATTTT.

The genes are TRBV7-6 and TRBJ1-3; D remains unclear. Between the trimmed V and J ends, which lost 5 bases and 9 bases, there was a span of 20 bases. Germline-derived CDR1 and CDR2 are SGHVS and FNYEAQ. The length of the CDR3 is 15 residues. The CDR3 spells CASSPSAGSGSTIYF. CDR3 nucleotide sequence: TGTGCCAGCAGCCCATCGGCGGGGTCTGGGAGCACCATATATTTT.

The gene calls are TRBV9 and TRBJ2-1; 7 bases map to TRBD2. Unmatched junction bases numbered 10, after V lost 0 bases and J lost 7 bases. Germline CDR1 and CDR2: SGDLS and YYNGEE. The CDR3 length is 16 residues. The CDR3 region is CASSVGVWREGNEQFF. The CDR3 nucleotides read TGTGCCAGCAGCGTAGGAGTTTGGAGGGAGGGAAATGAGCAGTTCTTC.

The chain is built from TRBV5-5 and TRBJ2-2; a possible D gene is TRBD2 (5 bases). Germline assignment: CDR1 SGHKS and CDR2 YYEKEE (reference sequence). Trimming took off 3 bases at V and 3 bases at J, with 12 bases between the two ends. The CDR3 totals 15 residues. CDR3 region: CASSWRIKDTGELFF. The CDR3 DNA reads TGTGCCAGCAGCTGGAGGATTAAGGACACCGGGGAGCTGTTTTTT.

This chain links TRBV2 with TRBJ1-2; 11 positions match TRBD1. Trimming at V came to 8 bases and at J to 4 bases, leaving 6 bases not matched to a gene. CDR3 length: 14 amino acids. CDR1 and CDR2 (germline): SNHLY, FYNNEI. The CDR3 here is CASVGTGGSYGYTF. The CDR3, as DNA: TGTGCCAGCGTAGGGACAGGGGGTAGCTATGGCTACACCTTC. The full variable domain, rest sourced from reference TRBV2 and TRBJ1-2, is EPEVTQTPSHQVTQMGQEVILRCVPISNHLYFYWYRQILGQKVEFLVSFYNNEISEKSEIFDDQFSVERPDGSNFTLKIRSTKLEDSAMYFCASVGTGGSYGYTFGSGTRLTVV.

The CDR3 nucleotides are TGTGCCAGCTCACCTCAGTCCGCTAACTACAATGAGCAGTTCTTC. Residues: CASSPQSANYNEQFF. The rearrangement uses TRBV18 and TRBJ2-1; D gene unclear. Germline lookup yields CDR1 KGHSH and CDR2 LQKENI. The CDR3 consists of 15 residues. V lost 3 bases, J lost 3 bases, and 12 bases lay in between.

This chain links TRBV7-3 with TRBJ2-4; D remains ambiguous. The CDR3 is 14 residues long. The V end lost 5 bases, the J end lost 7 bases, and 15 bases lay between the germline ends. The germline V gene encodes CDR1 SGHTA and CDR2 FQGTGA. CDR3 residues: CASSPGPNGNIQYF. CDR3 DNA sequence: TGTGCCAGCAGCCCCGGGCCTAACGGGAACATTCAGTACTTC.

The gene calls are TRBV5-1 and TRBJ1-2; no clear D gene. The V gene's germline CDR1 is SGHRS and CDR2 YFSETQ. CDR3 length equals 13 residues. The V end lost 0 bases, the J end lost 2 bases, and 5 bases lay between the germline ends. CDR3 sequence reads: CASSLGDNYGYTF. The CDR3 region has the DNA TGCGCCAGCAGCTTGGGAGACAACTATGGCTACACCTTC.

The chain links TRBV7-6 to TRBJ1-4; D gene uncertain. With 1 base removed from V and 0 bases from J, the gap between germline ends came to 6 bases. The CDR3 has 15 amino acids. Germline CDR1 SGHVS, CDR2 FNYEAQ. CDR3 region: CASSLGRTTNEKLFF. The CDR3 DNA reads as TGTGCCAGCAGCTTAGGTCGTACAACTAATGAAAAACTGTTTTTT.

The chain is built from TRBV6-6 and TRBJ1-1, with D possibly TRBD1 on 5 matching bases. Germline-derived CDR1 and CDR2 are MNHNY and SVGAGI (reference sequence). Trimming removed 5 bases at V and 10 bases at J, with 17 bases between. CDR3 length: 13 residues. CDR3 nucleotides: TGTGCCAGCAGTAACCCCGCGCTGAGGGGAGCTTTCTTT. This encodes CASSNPALRGAFF.

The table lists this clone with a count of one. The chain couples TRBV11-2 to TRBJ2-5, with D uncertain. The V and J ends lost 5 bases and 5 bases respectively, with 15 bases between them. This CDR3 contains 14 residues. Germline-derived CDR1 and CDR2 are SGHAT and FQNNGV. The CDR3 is CASSLGPPRETQYF. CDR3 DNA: TGTGCCAGCAGCCTCGGGCCCCCTCGGGAGACCCAGTACTTC.

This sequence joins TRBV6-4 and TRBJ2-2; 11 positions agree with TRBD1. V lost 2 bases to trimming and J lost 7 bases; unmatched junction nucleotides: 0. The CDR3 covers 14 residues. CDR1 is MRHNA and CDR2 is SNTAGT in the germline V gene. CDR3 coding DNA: TGTGCCAGCAGTGACGGGACAGGGGGCGGGGAGCTGTTTTTT. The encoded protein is CASSDGTGGGELFF.

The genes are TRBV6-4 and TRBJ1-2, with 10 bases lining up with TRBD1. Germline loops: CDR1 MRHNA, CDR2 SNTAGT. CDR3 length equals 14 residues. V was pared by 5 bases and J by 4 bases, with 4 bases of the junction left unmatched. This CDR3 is CASSLTGGLYGYTF. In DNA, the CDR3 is TGTGCCAGCAGTCTGACAGGGGGCCTCTATGGCTACACCTTC.

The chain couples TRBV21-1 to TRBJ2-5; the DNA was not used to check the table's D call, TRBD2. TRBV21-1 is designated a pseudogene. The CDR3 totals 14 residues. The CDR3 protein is CASSGWTVWATQYF. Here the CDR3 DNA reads TGTGCCAGCAGCGGGTGGACTGTCTGGGCGACCCAGTACTTC.

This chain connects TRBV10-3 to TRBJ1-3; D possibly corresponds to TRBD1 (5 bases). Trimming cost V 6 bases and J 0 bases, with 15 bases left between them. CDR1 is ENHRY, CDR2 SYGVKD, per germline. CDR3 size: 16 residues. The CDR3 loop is CAISWSTGGSGNTIYF. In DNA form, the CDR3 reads TGTGCCATCAGCTGGAGTACAGGCGGCTCTGGAAACACCATATATTTT.

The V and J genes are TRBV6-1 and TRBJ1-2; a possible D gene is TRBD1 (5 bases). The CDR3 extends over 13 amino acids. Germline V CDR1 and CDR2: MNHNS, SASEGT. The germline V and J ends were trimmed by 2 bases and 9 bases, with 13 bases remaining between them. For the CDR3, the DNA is TGTGCCAGCAGTGAATCGCAGGGCAGGAGCTACACCTTC. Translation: CASSESQGRSYTF.

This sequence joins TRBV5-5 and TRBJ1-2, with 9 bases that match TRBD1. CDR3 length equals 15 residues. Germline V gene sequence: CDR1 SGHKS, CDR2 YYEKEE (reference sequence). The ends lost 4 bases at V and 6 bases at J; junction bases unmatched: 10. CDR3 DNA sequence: TGTGCCAGCAGCCCCACACCAGACAGGGGGGATGGCTACACCTTC. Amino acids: CASSPTPDRGDGYTF.

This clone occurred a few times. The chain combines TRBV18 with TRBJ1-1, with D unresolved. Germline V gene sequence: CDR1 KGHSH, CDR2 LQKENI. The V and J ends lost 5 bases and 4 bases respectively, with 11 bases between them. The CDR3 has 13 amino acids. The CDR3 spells CASSSAHGTEAFF. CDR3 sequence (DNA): TGTGCCAGCTCATCTGCGCACGGCACTGAAGCTTTCTTT.

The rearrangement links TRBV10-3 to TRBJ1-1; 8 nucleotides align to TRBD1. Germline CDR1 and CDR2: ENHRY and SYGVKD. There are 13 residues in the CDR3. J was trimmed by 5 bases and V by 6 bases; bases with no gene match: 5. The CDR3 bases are TGTGCCATCAGAGGACAGGGTGGGACTGAAGCTTTCTTT. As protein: CAIRGQGGTEAFF.

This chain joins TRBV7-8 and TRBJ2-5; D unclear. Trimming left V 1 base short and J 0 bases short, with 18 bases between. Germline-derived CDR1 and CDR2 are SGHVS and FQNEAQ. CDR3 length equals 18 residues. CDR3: CASSLGLVSIMYQETQYF. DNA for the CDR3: TGTGCCAGCAGCTTAGGTTTAGTGTCTATAATGTACCAAGAGACCCAGTACTTC.

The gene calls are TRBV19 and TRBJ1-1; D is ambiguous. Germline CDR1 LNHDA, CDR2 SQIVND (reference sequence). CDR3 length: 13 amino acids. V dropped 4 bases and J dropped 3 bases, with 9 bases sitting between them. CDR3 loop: CASSTSADTEAFF. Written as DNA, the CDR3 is TGTGCCAGTAGTACCTCCGCTGACACTGAAGCTTTCTTT.